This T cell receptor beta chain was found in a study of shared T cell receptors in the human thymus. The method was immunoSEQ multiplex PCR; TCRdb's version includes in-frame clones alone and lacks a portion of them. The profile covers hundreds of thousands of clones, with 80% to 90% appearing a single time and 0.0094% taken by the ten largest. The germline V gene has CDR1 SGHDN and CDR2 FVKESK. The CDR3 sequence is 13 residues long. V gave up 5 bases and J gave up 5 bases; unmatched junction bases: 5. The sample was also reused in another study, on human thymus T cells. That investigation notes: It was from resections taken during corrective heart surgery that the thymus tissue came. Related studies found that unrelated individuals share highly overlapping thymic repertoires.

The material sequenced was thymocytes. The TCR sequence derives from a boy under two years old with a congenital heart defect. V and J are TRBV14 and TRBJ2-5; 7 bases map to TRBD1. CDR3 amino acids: CASSAGGKETQYF. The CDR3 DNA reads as TGTGCCAGCAGCGCAGGGGGAAAGGAGACCCAGTACTTC. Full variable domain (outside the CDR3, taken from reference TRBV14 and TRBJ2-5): EAGVTQFPSHSVIEKGQTVTLRCDPISGHDNLYWYRRVMGKEIKFLLHFVKESKQDESGMPNNRFLAERTGGTYSTLKVQPAELEDSGVYFCASSAGGKETQYFGPGTRLLVL.